This T cell receptor (beta chain) was captured in a study of control samples from healthy donors and cancer patients. This table comes from immunoSEQ multiplex PCR, and its TCRdb copy is limited to in-frame clones, with some not included. The sample shows about 83,000 clones, 91% of them seen only once. With 3 bases removed from V and 9 bases from J, the gap between germline ends came to 12 bases. The CDR3 has 14 residues. Looked up from germline, CDR1 is SGHTA and CDR2 is FQGNSA. The V and J genes are TRBV7-2 and TRBJ1-6; D is unresolved. Specimen: blood. The TCR comes from a man in his forties or fifties in good health. CDR3 in amino acids: CASSFGLGSSPLHF. In DNA form, the CDR3 reads TGTGCCAGCAGCTTTGGACTAGGGAGTTCACCCCTCCACTTT.